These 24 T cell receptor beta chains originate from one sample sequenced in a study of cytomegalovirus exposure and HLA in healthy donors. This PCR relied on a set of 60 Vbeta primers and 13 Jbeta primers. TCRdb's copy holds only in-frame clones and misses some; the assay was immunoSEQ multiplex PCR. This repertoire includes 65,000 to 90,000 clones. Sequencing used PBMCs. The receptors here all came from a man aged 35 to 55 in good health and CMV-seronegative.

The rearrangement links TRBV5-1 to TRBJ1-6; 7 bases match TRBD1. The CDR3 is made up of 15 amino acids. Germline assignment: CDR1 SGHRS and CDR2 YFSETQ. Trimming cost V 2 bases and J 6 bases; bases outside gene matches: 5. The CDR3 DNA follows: TGCGCCAGCAGCTTTTGGACAGGAGGTAATTCACCCCTCCACTTT. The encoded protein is CASSFWTGGNSPLHF.

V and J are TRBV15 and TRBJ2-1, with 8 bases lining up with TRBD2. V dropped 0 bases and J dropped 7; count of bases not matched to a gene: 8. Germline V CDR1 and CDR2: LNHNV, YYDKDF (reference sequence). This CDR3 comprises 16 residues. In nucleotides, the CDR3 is TGTGCCACCAGCAGAGACCGAGCGGGGGAGAATAATGAGCAGTTCTTC. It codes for CATSRDRAGENNEQFF. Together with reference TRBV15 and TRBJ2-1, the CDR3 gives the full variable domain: DAMVIQNPRYQVTQFGKPVTLSCSQTLNHNVMYWYQQKSSQAPKLLFHYYDKDFNNEADTPDNFQSRRPNTSFCFLDIRSPGLGDTAMYLCATSRDRAGENNEQFFGPGTRLTVL.

The CDR3 spells CASRIGESPLHF. The CDR3 region has the DNA TGTGCCAGCAGAATTGGGGAGTCACCCCTCCACTTT. The rearrangement joins TRBV2 to TRBJ1-6; D is undetermined. CDR1 is SNHLY, CDR2 FYNNEI, per germline. This CDR3 region has 12 residues. V was cut by 6 bases and J by 10 bases, with 10 bases left in between.

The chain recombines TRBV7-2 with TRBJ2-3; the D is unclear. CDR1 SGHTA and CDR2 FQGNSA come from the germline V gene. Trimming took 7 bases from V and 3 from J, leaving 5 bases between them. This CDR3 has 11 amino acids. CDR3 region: CASTPTDTQYF. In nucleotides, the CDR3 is TGTGCCAGCACCCCAACAGATACGCAGTATTTT.

The CDR3 loop reads CASSLGPVGGPRETQYF. CDR3 coding DNA: TGTGCCAGCAGCTTAGGACCCGTGGGGGGGCCTCGGGAGACCCAGTACTTC. This chain connects TRBV13 to TRBJ2-5; D is possibly TRBD2 (7 bases). Trimming pared 0 bases from V and 5 bases from J, leaving 19 bases between. This CDR3 has 17 amino acids. Germline V lookup: CDR1 PRHDT, CDR2 FYEKMQ (reference sequence).

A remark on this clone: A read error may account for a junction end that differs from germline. The CDR3 DNA reads as TGTGCTAGCAGTCCGGGACTAGCGGGGGGGGGAGATACGCAGTATTTT. It specifies CASSPGLAGGGDTQYF. The chain uses TRBV7-7 and TRBJ2-3, with 16 bases fitting TRBD2. This CDR3 comprises 16 residues. CDR1 and CDR2 (germline): SSHAT, FNYEAQ (reference sequence).

CDR3 sequence (DNA): TGTGCCAGCAGCTTAGATGGCCGGGGAGGGAGCGACGAGCAGTACTTC. Protein: CASSLDGRGGSDEQYF. The V and J genes are TRBV7-2 and TRBJ2-7; 7 nucleotides match TRBD2. The V gene end was trimmed by 1 base and the J gene end by 5 bases; junction bases not matched to a gene: 11. Germline V gene sequence: CDR1 SGHTA, CDR2 FQGNSA. This CDR3 spans 16 amino acids.

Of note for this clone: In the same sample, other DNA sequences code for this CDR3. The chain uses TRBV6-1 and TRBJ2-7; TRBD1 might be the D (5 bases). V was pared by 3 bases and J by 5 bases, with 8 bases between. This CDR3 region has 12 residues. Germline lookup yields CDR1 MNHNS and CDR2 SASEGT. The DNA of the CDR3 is TGTGCCAGCAGTGAGCTCAGGGACGAGCAGTACTTC. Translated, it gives CASSELRDEQYF.

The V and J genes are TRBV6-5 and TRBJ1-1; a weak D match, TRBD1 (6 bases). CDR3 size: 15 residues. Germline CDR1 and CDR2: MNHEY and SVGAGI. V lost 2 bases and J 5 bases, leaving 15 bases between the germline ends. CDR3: CASSYDGGARTEAFF. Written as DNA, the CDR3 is TGTGCCAGCAGTTACGACGGGGGGGCGCGGACTGAAGCTTTCTTT.

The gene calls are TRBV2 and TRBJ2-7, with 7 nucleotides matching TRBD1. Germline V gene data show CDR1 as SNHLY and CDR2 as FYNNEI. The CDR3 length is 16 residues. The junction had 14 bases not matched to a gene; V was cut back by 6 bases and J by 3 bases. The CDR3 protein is CASRSETGIRFYEQYF. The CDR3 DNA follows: TGTGCCAGCAGAAGCGAGACAGGGATCAGATTCTACGAGCAGTACTTC.

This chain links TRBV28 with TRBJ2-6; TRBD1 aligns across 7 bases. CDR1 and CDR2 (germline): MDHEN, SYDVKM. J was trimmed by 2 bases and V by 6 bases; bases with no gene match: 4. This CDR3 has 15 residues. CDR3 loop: CASRTRGTGANVLTF. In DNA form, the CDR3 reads TGTGCCAGCAGGACCAGGGGGACTGGGGCCAACGTCCTGACTTTC.

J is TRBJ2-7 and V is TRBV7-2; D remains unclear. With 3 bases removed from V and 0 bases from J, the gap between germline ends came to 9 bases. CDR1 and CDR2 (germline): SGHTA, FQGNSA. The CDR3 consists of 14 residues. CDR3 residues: CASSFDLSSYEQYF. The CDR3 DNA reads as TGTGCCAGCAGCTTCGACTTAAGCTCCTACGAGCAGTACTTC.

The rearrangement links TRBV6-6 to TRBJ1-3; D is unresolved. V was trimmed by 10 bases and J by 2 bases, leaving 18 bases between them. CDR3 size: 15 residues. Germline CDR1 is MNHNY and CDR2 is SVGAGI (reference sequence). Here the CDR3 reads CATLPLEAAGNTIYF. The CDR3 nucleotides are TGTGCCACCCTCCCCCTCGAAGCGGCTGGAAACACCATATATTTT.

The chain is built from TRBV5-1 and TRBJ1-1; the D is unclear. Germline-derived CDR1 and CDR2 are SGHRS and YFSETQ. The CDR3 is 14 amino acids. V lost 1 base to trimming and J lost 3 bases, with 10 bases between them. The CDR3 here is CASSLLRVDTEAFF. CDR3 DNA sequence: TGCGCCAGCAGCTTGTTGAGGGTGGACACTGAAGCTTTCTTT. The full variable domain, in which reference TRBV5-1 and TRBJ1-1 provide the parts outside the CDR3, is KAGVTQTPRYLIKTRGQQVTLSCSPISGHRSVSWYQQTPGQGLQFLFEYFSETQRNKGNFPGRFSGRQFSNSRSEMNVSTLELGDSALYLCASSLLRVDTEAFFGQGTRLTVV.

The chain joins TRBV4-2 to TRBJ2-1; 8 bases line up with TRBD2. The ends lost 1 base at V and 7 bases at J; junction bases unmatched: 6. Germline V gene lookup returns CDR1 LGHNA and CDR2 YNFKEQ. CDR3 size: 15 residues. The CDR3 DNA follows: TGTGCCAGCAGCCAAGGGATGGCTAGCGGGAATGAGCAGTTCTTC. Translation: CASSQGMASGNEQFF.

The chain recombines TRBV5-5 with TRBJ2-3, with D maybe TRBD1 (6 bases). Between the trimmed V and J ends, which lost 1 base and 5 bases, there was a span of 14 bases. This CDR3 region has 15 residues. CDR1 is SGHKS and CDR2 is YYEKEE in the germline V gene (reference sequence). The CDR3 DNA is TGTGCCAGCAGCTTGAGCGGAAACAGGGAAGATACGCAGTATTTT. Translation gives CASSLSGNREDTQYF.

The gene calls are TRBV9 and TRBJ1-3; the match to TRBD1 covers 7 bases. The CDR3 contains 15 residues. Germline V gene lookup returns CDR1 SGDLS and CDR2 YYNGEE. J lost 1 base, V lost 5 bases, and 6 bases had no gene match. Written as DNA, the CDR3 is TGTGCCAGCAGTACTCAGGGGGGATCTGGAAACACCATATATTTT. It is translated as CASSTQGGSGNTIYF. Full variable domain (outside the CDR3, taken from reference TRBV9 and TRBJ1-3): DSGVTQTPKHLITATGQRVTLRCSPRSGDLSVYWYQQSLDQGLQFLIQYYNGEERAKGNILERFSAQQFPDLHSELNLSSLELGDSALYFCASSTQGGSGNTIYFGEGSWLTVV.

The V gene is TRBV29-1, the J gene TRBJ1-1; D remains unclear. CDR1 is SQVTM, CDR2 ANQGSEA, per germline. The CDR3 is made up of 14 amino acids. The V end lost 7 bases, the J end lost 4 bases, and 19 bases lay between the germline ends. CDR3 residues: CSATFVGIGTEAFF. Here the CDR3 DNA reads TGCAGCGCCACCTTCGTTGGCATTGGCACTGAAGCTTTCTTT.

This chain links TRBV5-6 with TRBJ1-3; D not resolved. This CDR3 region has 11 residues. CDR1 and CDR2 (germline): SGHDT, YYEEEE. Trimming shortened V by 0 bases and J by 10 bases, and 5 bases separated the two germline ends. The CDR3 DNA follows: TGTGCCAGCAGCTTGGACCTAACCATATATTTT. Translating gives CASSLDLTIYF.

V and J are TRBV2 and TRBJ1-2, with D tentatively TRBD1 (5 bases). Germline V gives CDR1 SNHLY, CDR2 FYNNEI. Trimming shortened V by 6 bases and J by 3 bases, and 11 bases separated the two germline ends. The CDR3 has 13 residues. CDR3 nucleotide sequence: TGTGCCAGCAGGCCAGGGACTGACTATGGCTACACCTTC. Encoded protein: CASRPGTDYGYTF.

Here the CDR3 DNA reads TGTGCCAGTAGTTGGAGTAACCTTTATGGCTACACCTTC. This encodes CASSWSNLYGYTF. V and J are TRBV19 and TRBJ1-2; D unresolved. The CDR3 loop spans 13 amino acids. Trimming took 5 bases from V and 5 from J, leaving 12 bases between them. CDR1 LNHDA and CDR2 SQIVND come from the germline V gene (reference sequence).

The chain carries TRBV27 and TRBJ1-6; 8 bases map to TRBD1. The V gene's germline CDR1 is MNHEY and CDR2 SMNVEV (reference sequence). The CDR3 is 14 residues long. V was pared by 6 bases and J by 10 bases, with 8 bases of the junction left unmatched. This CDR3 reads CASRYRQGWSPLHF. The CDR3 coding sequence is TGTGCCAGCAGGTACAGACAGGGGTGGTCACCCCTCCACTTT.

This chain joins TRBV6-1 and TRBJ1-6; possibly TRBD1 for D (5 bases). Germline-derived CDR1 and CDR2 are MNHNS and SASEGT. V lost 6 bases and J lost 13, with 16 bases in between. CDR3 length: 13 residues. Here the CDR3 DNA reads TGTGCCAGCAGCACAGGACTATTCCGCCCCCTCCACTTT. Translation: CASSTGLFRPLHF.

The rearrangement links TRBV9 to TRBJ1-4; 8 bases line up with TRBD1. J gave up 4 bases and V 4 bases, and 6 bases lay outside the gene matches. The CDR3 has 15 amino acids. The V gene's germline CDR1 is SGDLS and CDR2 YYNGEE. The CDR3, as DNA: TGTGCCAGCAGCATACGACAGGGGCGTAATGAAAAACTGTTTTTT. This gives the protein CASSIRQGRNEKLFF.